These T cell receptor beta chains were read from a single sample in a study of vaccination effects on CD4 cells after COVID-19. No antigen has been assigned to these receptors. The table came from immunoSEQ multiplex PCR; TCRdb's copy has only in-frame clones and leaves some out. The sample comprises around 46,000 clones, around 72% of which are singletons, and roughly 30% rests with the top ten. The input for sequencing was CD4+ T cells from PBMCs cultured with a peptide pool, taken before COVID-19 vaccination. Source of these receptors: a human donor who had a prior SARS-CoV-2 infection. The CDR3 runs from the conserved cysteine through the conserved F or W. D genes are given only for firm matches. Clone size is not always given. Where it is, it says once, few, many or a class for expanded clones.

clone_size,j_call,d_call,v_call,cdr3_nt,cdr3_aa
NA,TRBJ2-1,TRBD2,TRBV29-1,TGCAGCGTTGAAGAGGGACTAGCGGACTCCTACAATGAGCAGTTCTTC,CSVEEGLADSYNEQFF
NA,TRBJ1-5,TRBD1,TRBV19,TGTGCCAGTAGTATTTCCGGGGACAGCCTCCTTAGCAATCAGCCCCAGCATTTT,CASSISGDSLLSNQPQHF
NA,TRBJ2-3,TRBD1,TRBV4-1,TGCGCCAGCAGCCTCCTCGGACAGGTATCGGGCTATACGCAGTATTTT,CASSLLGQVSGYTQYF
NA,TRBJ1-1,NA,TRBV4-3,TGCGCCAGCAGACTGGACAGAAGAATGGACACTGAAGCTTTCTTT,CASRLDRRMDTEAFF
NA,TRBJ1-5,NA,TRBV15,TGTGCCACCAGCAGAGATCTTTCGCAGGGCGGGCCCCAGCATTTT,CATSRDLSQGGPQHF
few,TRBJ1-2,TRBD1,TRBV9,TGTGCCAGCAGCCGGGAGGGGGCCGGGTATGGCTACACCTTC,CASSREGAGYGYTF
NA,TRBJ1-4,NA,TRBV6-1,TGTGCCAGCAGTGATGTGGGAGCAACTAATGAAAAACTGTTTTTT,CASSDVGATNEKLFF
NA,TRBJ2-3,NA,TRBV4-1,TGCGCCAGCAGCCCGGCGGGTCCCGGCCAGGGCACAGATACGCAGTATTTT,CASSPAGPGQGTDTQYF
NA,TRBJ1-1,NA,TRBV18,TGTGCCAGCTCACCACTAGACGGGTACAATGAAGCTTTCTTT,CASSPLDGYNEAFF
NA,TRBJ2-7,NA,TRBV2,TGTGCCAGCAAAGAGCAGGGGACTTCCTACGAGCAGTACTTC,CASKEQGTSYEQYF
NA,TRBJ2-2,TRBD1,TRBV2,TGTGCCAGCAGTATGAGTGACAGGGGGACCGGGGAGCTGTTTTTT,CASSMSDRGTGELFF
NA,TRBJ1-1,NA,TRBV18,TGTGCCAGCTCACGTTTACCAAACTTGTTGGACAGTGCGAACACTGAAGCTTTCTTT,CASSRLPNLLDSANTEAFF
NA,TRBJ1-4,NA,TRBV19,TGTGCCAGTAGTATTACAGCAACTAATGAAAAACTGTTTTTT,CASSITATNEKLFF
NA,TRBJ2-6,NA,TRBV6-5,TGTGCCAGCTCCTCCCTGGGGGTTGGGGCCAACGTCCTGACTTTC,CASSSLGVGANVLTF
NA,TRBJ2-6,NA,TRBV29-1,TGCAGCGTAGCAGGTACTGGGGCCAACGTCCTGACTTTC,CSVAGTGANVLTF
NA,TRBJ1-1,NA,TRBV5-6,TGTGCCAGCAGCTTGTGGGGGCGTGAAGCTTTCTTT,CASSLWGREAFF
NA,TRBJ1-1,NA,TRBV28,TGTGCCAGCACGACAAGCTTTGAAGCTTTCTTT,CASTTSFEAFF
NA,TRBJ1-1,NA,TRBV9,TGTGCCAGCAGCGCCCGGGAGGGGAACACTGAAGCTTTCTTT,CASSAREGNTEAFF
NA,TRBJ2-7,TRBD2,TRBV5-4,TGTGCCAGCAGCCATAATGGCGGGAGGGACGAGCAGTACTTC,CASSHNGGRDEQYF
NA,TRBJ2-3,NA,TRBV9,TGTGCCAGCAGCGATCGGCAGGGCGGAGGAGATACGCAGTATTTT,CASSDRQGGGDTQYF
NA,TRBJ2-5,TRBD2,TRBV5-5,TGTGCCAGCGCTAGCGGGATGGGTGGAGAGACCCAGTACTTC,CASASGMGGETQYF
NA,TRBJ1-5,NA,TRBV2,TGTGCCAGCAGCGACGTTATACGCAATCAGCCCCAGCATTTT,CASSDVIRNQPQHF
NA,TRBJ1-6,NA,TRBV3-1/TRBV3-2,TGTGCCAGCAGTCATGGACGGCTCCTAAGCTCCTATAATTCACCCCTCCACTTT,CASSHGRLLSSYNSPLHF
NA,TRBJ1-2,NA,TRBV18,TGTGCCAGCTCACCTTCTTTAACAAACTATGGCTACACCTTC,CASSPSLTNYGYTF
NA,TRBJ1-3,TRBD1,TRBV9,TGTGCCAGCAGCATGGGACAGACGACGGGAAACACCATATATTTT,CASSMGQTTGNTIYF
NA,TRBJ1-5,TRBD1,TRBV2,TGTGCCAGCAGCGGAATGTGGACAGGGAGTAGAGATGAGCCCCAGCATTTT,CASSGMWTGSRDEPQHF
NA,TRBJ2-7,TRBD2,TRBV6-6,TGTGCCAGCAAAATAAATAGCGGGCCTTCCTACGAGCAGTACTTC,CASKINSGPSYEQYF
NA,TRBJ2-3,NA,TRBV11-3,TGTGCCAGCAGCTTAACGGGAGCCTCAGATACGCAGTATTTT,CASSLTGASDTQYF
NA,TRBJ2-5,NA,TRBV21-1,TGTGCCAGCAGCAATTTCTTCCCGGGACACCCCTATGGAACCCAGTACTTC,CASSNFFPGHPYGTQYF
NA,TRBJ2-5,NA,TRBV5-4,TGTGCCAGCAAGGACCCACAGGCTGGGGGTGAGACCCAGTACTTC,CASKDPQAGGETQYF
NA,TRBJ2-5,NA,TRBV6-5,TGTGCCAGCAGTTACTCGGTCAGGATTCAAGAGACCCAGTACTTC,CASSYSVRIQETQYF
NA,TRBJ1-6,NA,TRBV10-3,TGTGCCATCAGTGCCCGACAGACGGGCTCCTATAATTCACCCCTCCACTTT,CAISARQTGSYNSPLHF
once,TRBJ2-1,NA,TRBV7-9,TGTGCCAGCAGCTCTCTCCCGGGACACTCCACCTACAATGAGCAGTTCTTC,CASSSLPGHSTYNEQFF
NA,TRBJ1-2,NA,TRBV3-1/TRBV3-2,TGTGCCAGCAGCCAAATGGAAGAGTATGGCTACACCTTC,CASSQMEEYGYTF
NA,TRBJ2-3,NA,TRBV2,TGTGCCAGCAGTGACAGGGGACGGATGGTGAATTTT,CASSDRGRMVNF
once,TRBJ2-7,TRBD1,TRBV5-1,TGCGCCAGCAGCTCGTCACAGGGGGCCTGGGAGCAGTACTTC,CASSSSQGAWEQYF
NA,TRBJ2-1,NA,TRBV12-3/TRBV12-4,TGTGCCAGCAGACTAGCAGGGCCTAATGAGCAGTTCTTC,CASRLAGPNEQFF
NA,TRBJ1-2,TRBD1,TRBV7-9,TGTGCCAGCAGCTTAGGAGAGGGACAGGGTGGCTACACCTTC,CASSLGEGQGGYTF
NA,TRBJ2-2,NA,TRBV30,TGTGCCTGGAGTCGGTATGGACTAACGAACACCGGGGAGCTGTTTTTT,CAWSRYGLTNTGELFF
NA,TRBJ2-7,TRBD1,TRBV18,TGTGCCAGCTCACCCATCGACAGGGGTGCACCCTACGAGCAGTACTTC,CASSPIDRGAPYEQYF
few,TRBJ2-5,TRBD1,TRBV5-1,TGCGCCAGCAGCAGCTTGGGGAGACAGGGGAAAGAGACCCAGTACTTC,CASSSLGRQGKETQYF
NA,TRBJ2-1,TRBD1,TRBV29-1,TGCAGCGTCGGACAGGGAAGCGGGCAGCAGTTCTTC,CSVGQGSGQQFF
NA,TRBJ2-7,NA,TRBV11-3,TGTGCCAGCAGCTTTCTTTCAGGGTCCTACGAGCAGTACTTC,CASSFLSGSYEQYF
NA,TRBJ2-6,NA,TRBV9,TGTGCCAGCAGCGCCCGGACCGCTAATTCTGGGGCCAACGTCCTGACTTTC,CASSARTANSGANVLTF
NA,TRBJ2-5,TRBD2,TRBV5-4,TGTGCCAGCAGCTCCCGACGACTAGCGGAAGAGACCCAGTACTTC,CASSSRRLAEETQYF
NA,TRBJ2-3,NA,TRBV6-5,TGTGCCAGCAGTTATGACAGGAGCACAGATACGCAGTATTTT,CASSYDRSTDTQYF
NA,TRBJ2-5,TRBD2,TRBV5-4,TGTGCCAGCAGACAAATAGCGGGGGGGCAAGAGACCCAGTACTTC,CASRQIAGGQETQYF
once,TRBJ2-3,NA,TRBV7-9,TGTGCCAGCAGCTTGCTCGTCGGGACTAGCACAGATACGCAGTATTTT,CASSLLVGTSTDTQYF
NA,TRBJ2-7,NA,TRBV18,TGTGCCAGCTCACCAAGATCTAGCTCCTACGAGCAGTACTTC,CASSPRSSSYEQYF
NA,TRBJ2-1,NA,TRBV18,TGTGCCAGCTCACCACCGTCCCTTTACAATGAGCAGTTCTTC,CASSPPSLYNEQFF
NA,TRBJ2-3,NA,TRBV5-6,TGTGCCAGCAGCAGGGAATTATTAGATACGCAGTATTTT,CASSRELLDTQYF
NA,TRBJ2-3,NA,TRBV9,TGTGCCAGCAGCGCGCAGGGGACCGTGGTAGGAGATACGCAGTATTTT,CASSAQGTVVGDTQYF
NA,TRBJ2-5,TRBD1,TRBV7-9,TGTGCCAGCAGCAGGGGACAGCAAGAGACCCAGTACTTC,CASSRGQQETQYF
once,TRBJ2-3,TRBD2,TRBV11-2,TGTGCCAGCAGCTTAGATAGCGGGGGGTGGCCAACGCAGTATTTT,CASSLDSGGWPTQYF